This TCR beta chain was recovered during a study of T-cell reconstitution after alpha-beta-depleted transplantation in children. Of note for this clonotype: Its antigen is unknown.

Unique molecular identifiers were built into the TCRbeta library. TCRdb recomputed calls from the PCR reads with MiXCR, one row per CDR3 protein. The data show 250,000 or so distinct CDR3 sequences, with 20% to 30% seen just once and about 4.8% held by the top ten. Study-wide results and limits: Reported findings indicate that, about two months after transplant, alpha-beta T cells came from several hundred expanded clones, which were derived from non-depleted graft cells.

Germline-derived CDR1 and CDR2 are SGHRS and YFSETQ. The CDR3 extends over 14 amino acids. The trim removed 1 base at V and 5 bases at J, leaving 5 bases unmatched. The chain recombines TRBV5-1 with TRBJ2-5; TRBD1 agrees at 7 bases. This specimen consisted of PBMCs, mostly from graft donor cells, obtained 360 days after TCRalphabeta/CD19-depleted stem cell transplant. This TCR was sampled from a female patient under 10 years old who had a stem cell transplant for congenital amegakaryocytic thrombocytopenia, so the T cells may come from the graft donor. The CDR3 DNA reads as TGCGCCAGCAGCTTGATGACAGGGAAGGAGACCCAGTACTTC. Translated: CASSLMTGKETQYF.